The entry that follows covers one T cell receptor (beta chain) sequence. No antigen is known for it. These data come from a study of cytomegalovirus exposure and HLA in healthy donors. V lost 0 bases and J 1 base, leaving 12 bases between the germline ends. Germline assignment: CDR1 SGHTA and CDR2 FQGNSA. The CDR3 sequence is 16 residues long. The study's findings and limits: The study reported that TCR beta sequences accurately predicted HLA-A and HLA-B alleles in most subjects. In a later analysis, CMV-associated beta chains were mostly HLA-associated, it appeared.

The PCR was carried out with 60 Vbeta primers and 13 Jbeta primers. Generated by immunoSEQ multiplex PCR, the TCRdb table keeps only in-frame clones and is missing some. The sample's table shows some 150,000 clones. The sample was PBMCs. The chain carries TRBV7-2 and TRBJ1-2; no firm D call. The sequence was collected from a man aged 35-49 years in good health and CMV-seronegative. CDR3 sequence reads: CASSLATGSGNYGYTF. In DNA, the CDR3 is TGTGCCAGCAGCTTAGCGACGGGGTCGGGTAACTATGGCTACACCTTC.